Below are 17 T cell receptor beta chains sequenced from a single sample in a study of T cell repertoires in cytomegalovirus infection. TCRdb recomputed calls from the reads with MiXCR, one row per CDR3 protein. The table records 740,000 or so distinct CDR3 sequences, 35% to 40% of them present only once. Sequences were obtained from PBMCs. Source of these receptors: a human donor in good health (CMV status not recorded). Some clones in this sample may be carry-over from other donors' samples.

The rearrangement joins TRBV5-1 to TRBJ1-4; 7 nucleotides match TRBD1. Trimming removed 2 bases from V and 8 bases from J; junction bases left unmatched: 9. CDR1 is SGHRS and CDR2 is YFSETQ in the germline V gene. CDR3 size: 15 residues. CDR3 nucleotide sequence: TGCGCCAGCAGCTTTCTAAGGGGGCCTCGGGAAAAACTGTTTTTT. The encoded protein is CASSFLRGPREKLFF.

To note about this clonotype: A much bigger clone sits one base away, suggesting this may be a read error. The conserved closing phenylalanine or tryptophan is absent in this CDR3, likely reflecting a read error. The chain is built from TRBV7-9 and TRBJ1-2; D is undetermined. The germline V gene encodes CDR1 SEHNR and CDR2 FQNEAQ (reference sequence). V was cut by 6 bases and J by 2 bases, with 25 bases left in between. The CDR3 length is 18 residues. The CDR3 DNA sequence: TGTGCCAGCAGACCGCCCCATCCAAACCCAACTCTAAACTATGGCTACACCTTA. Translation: CASRPPHPNPTLNYGYTL.

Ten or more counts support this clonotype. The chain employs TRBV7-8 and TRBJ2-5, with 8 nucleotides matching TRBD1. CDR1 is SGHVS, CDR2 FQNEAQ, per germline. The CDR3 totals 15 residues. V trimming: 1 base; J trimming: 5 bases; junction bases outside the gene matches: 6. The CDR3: CASSLGTGSLETQYF. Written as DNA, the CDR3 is TGTGCCAGCAGCTTAGGGACAGGGAGCCTCGAGACCCAGTACTTC.

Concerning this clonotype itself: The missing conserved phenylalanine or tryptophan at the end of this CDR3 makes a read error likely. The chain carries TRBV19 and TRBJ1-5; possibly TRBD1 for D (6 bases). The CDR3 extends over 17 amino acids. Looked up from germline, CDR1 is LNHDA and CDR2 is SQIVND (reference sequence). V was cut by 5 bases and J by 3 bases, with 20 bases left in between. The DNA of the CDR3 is TGTGCCAGTAGTCAGGGGTATGGGCAGTGCTTCAATCAGCCCCAGCATTTG. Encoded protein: CASSQGYGQCFNQPQHL.

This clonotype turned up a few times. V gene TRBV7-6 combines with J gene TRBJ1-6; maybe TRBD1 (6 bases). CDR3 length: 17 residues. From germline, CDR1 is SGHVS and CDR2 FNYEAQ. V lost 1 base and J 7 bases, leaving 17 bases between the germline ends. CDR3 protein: CASSLGTRTAANSPLHF. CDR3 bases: TGTGCCAGCAGCTTAGGCACCAGGACAGCGGCGAATTCACCCCTCCACTTT.

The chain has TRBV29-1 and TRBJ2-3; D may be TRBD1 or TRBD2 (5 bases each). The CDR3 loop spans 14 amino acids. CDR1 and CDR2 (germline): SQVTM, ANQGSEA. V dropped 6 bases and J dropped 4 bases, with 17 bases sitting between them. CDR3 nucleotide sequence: TGCAGCGTCACCGGGACCCGTGGGTCAGATACGCAGTATTTT. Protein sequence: CSVTGTRGSDTQYF.

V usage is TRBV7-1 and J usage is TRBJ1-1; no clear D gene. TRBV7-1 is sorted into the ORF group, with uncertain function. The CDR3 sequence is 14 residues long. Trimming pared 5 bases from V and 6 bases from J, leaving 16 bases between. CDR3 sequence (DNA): TGTGCCAGCAGCCAGGAACAGCTGGCGGCTGAAGCTTTCTTT. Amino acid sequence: CASSQEQLAAEAFF.

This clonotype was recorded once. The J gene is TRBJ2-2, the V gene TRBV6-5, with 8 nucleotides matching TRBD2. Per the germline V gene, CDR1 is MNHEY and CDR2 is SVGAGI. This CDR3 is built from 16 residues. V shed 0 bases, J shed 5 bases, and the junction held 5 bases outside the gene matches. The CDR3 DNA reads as TGTGCCAGCAGTTACTCCCGAACTAGCGGTACCGGGGAGCTGTTTTTT. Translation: CASSYSRTSGTGELFF.

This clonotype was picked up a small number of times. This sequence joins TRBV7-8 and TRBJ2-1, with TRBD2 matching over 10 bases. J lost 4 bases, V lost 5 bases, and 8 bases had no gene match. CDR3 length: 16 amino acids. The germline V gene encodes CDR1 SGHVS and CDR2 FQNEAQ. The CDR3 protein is CASSPRLAGVYNEQFF. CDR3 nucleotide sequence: TGTGCCAGCAGCCCCCGTCTAGCGGGAGTTTACAATGAGCAGTTCTTC.

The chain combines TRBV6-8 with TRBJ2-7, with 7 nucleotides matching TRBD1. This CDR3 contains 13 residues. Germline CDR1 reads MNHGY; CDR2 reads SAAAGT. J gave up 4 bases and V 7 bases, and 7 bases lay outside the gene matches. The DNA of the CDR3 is TGTGCCAGCAAAAGAACAGGGGTTTACGAGCAGTACTTC. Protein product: CASKRTGVYEQYF.

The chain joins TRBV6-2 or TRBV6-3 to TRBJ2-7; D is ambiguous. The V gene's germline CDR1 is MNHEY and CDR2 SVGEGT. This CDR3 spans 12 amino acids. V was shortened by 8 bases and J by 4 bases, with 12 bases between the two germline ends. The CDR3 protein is CASEGTEYEQYF. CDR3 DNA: TGTGCCAGCGAAGGAACGGAATACGAGCAGTACTTC.

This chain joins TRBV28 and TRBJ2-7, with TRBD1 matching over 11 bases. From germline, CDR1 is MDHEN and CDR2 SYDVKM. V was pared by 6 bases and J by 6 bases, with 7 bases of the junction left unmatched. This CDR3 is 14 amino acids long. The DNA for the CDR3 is TGTGCCAGCAGAGCCGGGACAGGGGGTTCCGAGCAGTACTTC. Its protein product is CASRAGTGGSEQYF.

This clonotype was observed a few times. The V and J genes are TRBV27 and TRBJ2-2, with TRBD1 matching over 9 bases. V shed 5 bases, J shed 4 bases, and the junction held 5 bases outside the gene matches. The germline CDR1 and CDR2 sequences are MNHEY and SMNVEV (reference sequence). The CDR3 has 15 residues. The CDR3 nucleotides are TGTGCCAGCAGTCGCGGGGACAGGGCCACCGGGGAGCTGTTTTTT. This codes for CASSRGDRATGELFF.

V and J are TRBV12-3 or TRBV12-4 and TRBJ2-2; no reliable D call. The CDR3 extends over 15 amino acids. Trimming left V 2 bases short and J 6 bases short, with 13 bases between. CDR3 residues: CASSLSLSTAGELFF. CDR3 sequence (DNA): TGTGCCAGCAGTTTAAGCCTCTCCACCGCCGGGGAGCTGTTTTTT.

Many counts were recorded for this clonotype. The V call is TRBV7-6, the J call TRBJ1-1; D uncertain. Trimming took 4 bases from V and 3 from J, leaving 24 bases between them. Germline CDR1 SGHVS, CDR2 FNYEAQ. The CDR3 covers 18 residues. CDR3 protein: CASSSISLSGYADTEAFF. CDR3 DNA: TGTGCCAGCAGCTCAATATCCCTCTCGGGGTACGCGGACACTGAAGCTTTCTTT.

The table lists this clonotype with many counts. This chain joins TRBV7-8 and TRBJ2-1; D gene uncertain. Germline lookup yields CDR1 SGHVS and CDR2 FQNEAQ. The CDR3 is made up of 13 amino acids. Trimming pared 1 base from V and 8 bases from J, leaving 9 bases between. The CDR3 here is CASSLVQMYEQFF. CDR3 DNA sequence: TGTGCCAGCAGCTTAGTACAGATGTATGAGCAGTTCTTC.

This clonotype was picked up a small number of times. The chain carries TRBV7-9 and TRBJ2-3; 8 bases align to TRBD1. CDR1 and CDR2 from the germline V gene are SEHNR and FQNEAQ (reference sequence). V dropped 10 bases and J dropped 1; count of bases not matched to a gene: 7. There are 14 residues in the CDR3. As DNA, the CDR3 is TGTGCCATGACCGGGACAGGAGGCACAGATACGCAGTATTTT. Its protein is CAMTGTGGTDTQYF.